This TCR beta chain appears in the sequencing data of a study of identical twins (dated by TCRdb to between 2015 and 2016). A note on the overall study: The study deep-sequenced TCR alpha and beta repertoires from monozygotic twins, unrelated adults of various ages and cord blood to test whether fetal clonotypes persist. Replicate twin experiments were performed at different times using different library preparation protocols to rule out contamination. The study at large found these results: Excess twin sharing in beta out-of-frame sequences was weaker because fewer shared sequences lowered the signal-to-noise ratio. Compared with coincidental sharing between unrelated individuals, an excess of low generation-probability sequences was observed among out-of-frame TCR alpha sequences shared between twins. Out-of-frame TCR alpha sharing in monozygotic twins was systematically underestimated by recombination models, whereas sharing between unrelated individuals was in agreement with the recombination models. Fewer insertions were carried by abundant cord blood beta clonotypes; a weaker similar trend was observed in young adult naive repertoires, while no such trend was observed in memory repertoires. Zero-insertion analyses could be partly confounded by invariant T cells such as MAIT and iNKT, though diverse VJ usage argued against such confounding for most clonotypes. Conclusions relied on cross-sectional statistical analysis, since the same donors could not be followed over many years.

Remarks on this clonotype: No cognate antigen has been identified for it. Base-call qualities are not available, and no considerably larger clone is one nucleotide away.

Library preparation was by 5' RACE. Sequenced using an Illumina HiSeq 2000. A universal primer binding site was introduced by template switching, and a unique molecular identifier was present in the final cDNA, enabling accurate counting of TCR cDNA molecules. Specific primers in the conserved constant-segment region were used to synthesize first-strand cDNA for the TCR alpha and beta chains. To control for contamination, every cDNA library carried two barcodes: a SMART-Mk sample barcode plus Illumina barcodes. TruSeq adapter sequences and Illumina sample barcodes were added in two successive PCR steps. Sequencing of the TCR alpha and beta cDNA libraries was done on the Illumina HiSeq platform using custom primers. The authors' analysis ran thus. Unique molecular identifiers were extracted from raw reads with MiGEC, and CDR3 positions were determined with MiXCR. For each individual, recombination models were inferred using an EM algorithm with the repgenHMM and IGoR tools. The analysis of shared clonotypes was done with the tcR package in R, with sharing normalized by the product of cloneset sizes. Out-of-frame nonproductive sequences were analyzed to study raw recombination free of thymic and clonal selection effects. The raw public data were reprocessed by TCRdb itself: fastp quality trimming at Q25, MiXCR clonotype calling, in-frame beta chains only. Rows merge per CDR3 protein into single entries with the most common DNA and genes. Here the V and J calls rest on TCRdb's processing, not on the authors' analysis. For this sample the table gives nearly 650,000 distinct CDR3 sequences, of which 7.1% were detected only once. Approximately 1.5% of the sample goes to the ten largest clones.

Sequences MDHEN (CDR1) and SYDVKM (CDR2) are obtained from the germline V gene. The CDR3 spans 12 residues, from the cysteine through the phenylalanine. Only the CDR3 part of the read is kept: 36 bases, read in frame from the first base. V is reduced by 7 bases and J by 9 bases, leaving a spacing of 10 bases between them. Every donor in the study was a healthy Caucasian. Three pairs of female monozygotic twins, all aged roughly 18 to 29 years, were included in the twin cohort. The RNA used for TCR libraries was isolated from peripheral blood mononuclear cells. The data were also submitted as part of a second study, on yellow fever vaccine responses in identical twins. As the second paper documents: The T cell response to vaccination in identical twins was reported by the authors to appear partly convergent and partly personalized. In identical twins, the study followed T cell clones that responded to the vaccine with precision.

Sequencing was done on a sample of PBMCs. The chain employs TRBV28 and TRBJ1-6; the D region possibly corresponds to TRBD1 (5 bases align). The sequence was collected from a woman aged 18-29 years in good health. The nucleotide sequence reads as follows: TGTGCCAGCATTACTGGGGGTTCACCCCTCCACTTT. It encodes CASITGGSPLHF.